Here is one T cell receptor (beta chain) with its context. This specimen comes from a study of control samples from healthy donors and cancer patients. Between the trimmed V and J ends, which lost 6 bases and 0 bases, there was a span of 13 bases. The CDR3 loop spans 15 amino acids. The protocol was immunoSEQ multiplex PCR, while the TCRdb copy is restricted to in-frame clones and leaves out a portion. Altogether about 98,000 clones are present, more than 75% being singletons, with the ten largest covering approximately 2%. The clonotype comes from a man aged 55 to 70 in good health. The chain carries TRBV23-1 and TRBJ2-3, with D perhaps given as TRBD1 or TRBD2 (5 bases each). TRBV23-1 belongs to the ORF category, with a function that is uncertain. Sequenced sample: blood. The DNA for the CDR3 is TGCGCCAGCAGCCCCCCTGGGGGAAGCACAGATACGCAGTATTTT. It specifies CASSPPGGSTDTQYF.